The clone carrying this T cell receptor beta chain has just a few counts. This entry comes from a study of blood T cell repertoires in COVID-19. About the research overall: Italy, Spain and the United States were the sources of the convalescent and acute COVID-19 samples.

Original analysis: Amplification of reference gene primers was used by the study to estimate nucleated cell counts. Sequenced by immunoSEQ multiplex PCR; TCRdb stores in-frame clones only, minus some. V and J calls and clone size follow that table, whereas D and trimming were derived from the DNA. The sample carries 95,000 to 150,000 clones, about 70% recorded once. Specimen: peripheral blood. The sequence was collected from a woman aged 65 to 85 with acute or convalescent COVID-19.

The CDR3, as DNA: TGTGCCAGCAGTGACGGGGGGATCGCAGATACGCAGTATTTT. It specifies CASSDGGIADTQYF. The V gene is TRBV6-4, the J gene TRBJ2-3; D may be TRBD2 (6 bases). CDR1 and CDR2 from the germline V gene are MRHNA and SNTAGT. There are 14 residues in the CDR3. The V end lost 2 bases, the J end lost 4 bases, and 10 bases lay between the germline ends.